The next 3 T cell receptor beta chains were all read from a single sample in a study of control samples from healthy donors and cancer patients. Some clones are missing from TCRdb's copy, which holds only in-frame ones; the method was immunoSEQ multiplex PCR. The top ten clones hold over 2% of a sample with roughly 100,000 clones, 90% to 95% of them seen once. Sample: blood. The source of these receptors is a woman aged 18-30 years in good health.

This clone showed up just once. The V call is TRBV27, the J call TRBJ1-1; tentative D call: TRBD1 (5 bases). Germline V gene lookup returns CDR1 MNHEY and CDR2 SMNVEV (reference sequence). This CDR3 spans 13 amino acids. With 2 bases removed from V and 6 bases from J, the gap between germline ends came to 10 bases. The CDR3 loop is CASSLTSGPEAFF. The CDR3 DNA follows: TGTGCCAGCAGTTTAACTTCAGGGCCTGAAGCTTTCTTT.

The rearrangement uses TRBV5-1 and TRBJ1-3; D unresolved. CDR3 length equals 16 residues. Trimming removed 4 bases from V and 1 base from J, with 15 bases in between. CDR1 and CDR2 from the germline V gene are SGHRS and YFSETQ. The CDR3 DNA reads TGCGCCAGCAGCACGGGTATTGGGTCATCTGGAAACACCATATATTTT. Translated, it gives CASSTGIGSSGNTIYF.

This clone was found once. The chain joins TRBV10-2 to TRBJ1-6; D gene unclear. The CDR3 is made up of 16 amino acids. V lost 4 bases to trimming and J lost 4 bases, with 14 bases between them. Germline loops: CDR1 WSHSY, CDR2 SAAADI. CDR3 sequence reads: CASSVRVQFYNSPLHF. The DNA for the CDR3 is TGCGCCAGCAGTGTCCGGGTTCAATTTTATAATTCACCCCTCCACTTT.